These T cell receptor beta chains were read from a single sample in a study of T-cell reconstitution after alpha-beta-depleted transplantation in children. One entry per CDR3 protein, called by TCRdb with MiXCR from the PCR reads. Counted here are about 580,000 distinct CDR3 sequences, 20% to 25% occurring once; the ten biggest clones make up 13% to 15%. The sequences come from PBMCs, mostly from graft donor cells, collected 360 days after TCRalphabeta/CD19-depleted stem cell transplant. Source of these receptors: a boy in the first two years of life who had a stem cell transplant for acute myeloid leukemia, so the T cells may come from the graft donor. Each CDR3 is given with its conserved first and last residue. The D gene is left open where the match is weak. The size field is filled for only some rows; it gives once, few, many or a size class.

>.|TRBV29-1|TRBJ1-2|many
CSVLPGYGYTF
TGCAGCGTTCTTCCGGGATATGGCTACACCTTC
>.|TRBV6-5|TRBJ2-1|many
CASSWEGGGEQFF
TGTGCCAGCAGTTGGGAGGGGGGGGGTGAGCAGTTCTTC
>.|TRBV6-2/TRBV6-3|TRBJ2-1|.
CASSLPTENNEQFF
TGTGCCAGCAGCTTACCGACAGAGAACAATGAGCAGTTCTTC
>.|TRBV29-1|TRBJ1-1|few
CSVINPYLKGTEAFF
TGCAGCGTCATTAACCCTTATCTTAAGGGAACTGAAGCTTTCTTT
>TRBD1|TRBV12-3/TRBV12-4|TRBJ1-4|many
CASSSSGGGVSEKLFF
TGTGCCAGCAGTTCATCAGGGGGTGGAGTGAGTGAAAAACTGTTTTTT
>.|TRBV2|TRBJ2-2|many
CASSEDTGELFF
TGTGCCAGCAGCGAGGATACCGGGGAGCTGTTTTTT
>TRBD2|TRBV3-1|TRBJ2-3|few
CASSRAASGDTQYF
TGTGCCAGCAGCCGAGCGGCTAGCGGGGATACGCAGTATTTT
>TRBD2|TRBV20-1|TRBJ2-1|few
CSAGTSGRGPYNEQFF
TGCAGTGCCGGGACTAGCGGAAGAGGACCCTACAATGAGCAGTTCTTC
>.|TRBV4-1|TRBJ1-1|once
CASSQDLGDTEAFF
TGCGCCAGCAGCCAAGATCTGGGAGACACTGAAGCTTTCTTT
>TRBD2|TRBV18|TRBJ2-1|many
CAGSRTSGYNEQFF
TGTGCCGGATCGCGGACTAGCGGCTACAATGAGCAGTTCTTC
>.|TRBV7-2|TRBJ1-2|many
CASSFRTAPLYGYTF
TGTGCCAGCAGCTTCCGGACAGCCCCTCTCTATGGCTACACCTTC
>.|TRBV9|TRBJ2-1|many
CASSVSRDNEQFF
TGTGCCAGCAGCGTATCCAGGGACAATGAGCAGTTCTTC
>TRBD1|TRBV20-1|TRBJ2-1|few
CSAMTGQGISYNEQFF
TGCAGTGCTATGACGGGACAGGGGATTTCCTACAATGAGCAGTTCTTC
>TRBD2|TRBV4-1|TRBJ2-3|many
CASSIGGDTDTQYF
TGCGCCAGCAGCATTGGGGGGGACACAGATACGCAGTATTTT
>TRBD1|TRBV7-2|TRBJ2-7|many
CASSLVGDRGLRYEQYF
TGTGCCAGCAGCTTAGTAGGGGACAGGGGTCTCCGGTACGAGCAGTACTTC
>TRBD1|TRBV29-1|TRBJ1-2|.
CSAPQGSYGYTF
TGCAGCGCTCCACAGGGGTCCTATGGCTACACCTTC
>.|TRBV5-1|TRBJ2-1|few
CASSLGQGPGSYNEQFF
TGCGCCAGCAGCTTGGGTCAGGGTCCGGGGTCCTACAATGAGCAGTTCTTC
>.|TRBV29-1|TRBJ2-2|few
CSVSNTGELFF
TGCAGCGTTTCTAACACCGGGGAGCTGTTTTTT
>.|TRBV7-9|TRBJ2-1|few
CASSQAALREQFF
TGTGCCAGCAGCCAAGCGGCCCTGAGGGAGCAGTTCTTC
>.|TRBV6-2/TRBV6-3|TRBJ2-1|.
CASSDLWEQFF
TGTGCCAGCAGTGACTTGTGGGAGCAGTTCTTC
>.|TRBV6-2/TRBV6-3|TRBJ2-7|few
CASSYGIAGPPEEQYF
TGTGCCAGCAGTTACGGTATTGCGGGACCCCCTGAGGAGCAGTACTTC
>.|TRBV20-1|TRBJ1-1|many
CSARDWAEAFF
TGCAGTGCTAGAGACTGGGCAGAAGCTTTCTTT
>.|TRBV12-3/TRBV12-4|TRBJ1-2|.
CASSSNGYGTYTF
TGTGCCAGCAGCAGTAACGGATACGGGACCTACACCTTC
>TRBD1|TRBV28|TRBJ1-1|many
CASSILQGYTEAFF
TGTGCCAGCAGTATCCTACAGGGGTACACTGAAGCTTTCTTT
>.|TRBV10-3|TRBJ1-1|.
CAITGEGGMNTEAFF
TGTGCCATCACCGGGGAGGGGGGAATGAACACTGAAGCTTTCTTT
>.|TRBV29-1|TRBJ2-1|.
CSGRRGGTYNEQFF
TGCAGCGGTCGGCGGGGTGGGACCTACAATGAGCAGTTCTTC
>TRBD1|TRBV18|TRBJ2-1|few
CASSPVRGREQFF
TGTGCCAGCTCACCAGTCAGGGGGCGTGAGCAGTTCTTC
>TRBD1|TRBV10-3|TRBJ1-3|.
CAISRTGIQNTIYF
TGTGCCATCAGTCGGACAGGGATTCAAAACACCATATATTTT
>TRBD2|TRBV11-2|TRBJ2-3|many
CASSSRRLAGGRVTDTQYF
TGTGCCAGCAGCTCAAGGAGACTAGCGGGGGGCCGGGTCACAGATACGCAGTATTTT
>.|TRBV7-2|TRBJ1-2|many
CASSPLGDGYGYTF
TGTGCCAGCAGCCCCCTGGGAGACGGCTATGGCTACACCTTC
>.|TRBV6-2/TRBV6-3|TRBJ1-5|many
CASSQPQHF
TGTGCCAGCAGTCAGCCCCAGCATTTT
>.|TRBV9|TRBJ2-2|few
CASSVVGGAGELFF
TGTGCCAGCAGCGTAGTGGGCGGGGCCGGGGAGCTGTTTTTT
>.|TRBV7-9|TRBJ1-2|.
CASSEVGKADDYGYTF
TGTGCCAGCAGCGAAGTGGGAAAGGCAGATGACTATGGCTACACCTTC
>.|TRBV12-3/TRBV12-4|TRBJ2-7|.
CASSWSGRYEQYF
TGTGCCAGCAGTTGGTCAGGGAGGTACGAGCAGTACTTC
>TRBD1|TRBV12-3/TRBV12-4|TRBJ2-1|.
CASRSTGGIYNEQFF
TGTGCCAGCAGGTCAACAGGGGGTATATACAATGAGCAGTTCTTC
>.|TRBV20-1|TRBJ2-1|.
CSASRGRRSNEQFF
TGCAGTGCTAGTCGGGGGCGGCGGAGCAATGAGCAGTTCTTC
>.|TRBV6-5|TRBJ1-1|.
CASSYTMTGGTEAFF
TGTGCCAGCAGTTACACGATGACGGGGGGCACTGAAGCTTTCTTT
>.|TRBV29-1|TRBJ1-1|.
CSVEKDSLNTEAFF
TGCAGCGTTGAAAAAGACTCCTTGAACACTGAAGCTTTCTTT
>.|TRBV20-1|TRBJ1-1|many
CSASLSGNTEAFF
TGCAGTGCTAGTTTGTCGGGGAACACTGAAGCTTTCTTT
>.|TRBV7-2|TRBJ2-5|.
CASSLGKGQETQYF
TGTGCCAGCAGCTTAGGAAAGGGACAAGAGACCCAGTACTTC
>TRBD1|TRBV28|TRBJ2-4|.
CASSLPTGTGNIQYF
TGTGCCAGCAGTTTACCTACCGGGACAGGGAACATTCAGTACTTC
>.|TRBV6-1|TRBJ1-2|few
CASTSPGETYGYTF
TGTGCCAGCACATCACCGGGGGAGACTTATGGCTACACCTTC
>TRBD1|TRBV4-2|TRBJ2-3|.
CASSQIGAGGSDTQYF
TGTGCCAGCAGCCAAATAGGGGCAGGGGGCTCAGATACGCAGTATTTT
>TRBD2|TRBV12-3/TRBV12-4|TRBJ2-2|few
CASTGTSGAPLFF
TGTGCCAGCACCGGGACTAGCGGGGCGCCGCTGTTTTTT